The next 10 T cell receptor beta chains were all read from a single sample in a study of beta chain features in type 1 diabetes. Every bit of the isolated RNA underwent reverse transcription, so sequencing read expressed TCRB transcripts. Sequencing was performed with immunoSEQ multiplex PCR; in TCRdb, only in-frame clones are kept and a portion is missing. The table includes under 250,000 clones, 27% detected once. The sequenced material came from central memory CD4+ T cells from blood. These receptors were collected from a man aged 25 to 40 in good health.

This clone appeared a few times. The rearrangement uses TRBV7-9 and TRBJ2-1, with D perhaps matching TRBD2 (7 bases). Germline V gene data show CDR1 as SEHNR and CDR2 as FQNEAQ (reference sequence). Trimming removed 5 bases at V and 5 bases at J, with 22 bases between. There are 17 residues in the CDR3. The CDR3 DNA follows: TGTGCCAGCAGCCCCCGCCCGGGGGGCCCTCCAAACAATGAGCAGTTCTTC. Protein: CASSPRPGGPPNNEQFF.

This chain links TRBV7-9 with TRBJ1-1, with D maybe TRBD1 (5 bases). CDR1 is SEHNR and CDR2 is FQNEAQ in the germline V gene (reference sequence). Trimming pared 2 bases from V and 3 bases from J, leaving 10 bases between. CDR3 length: 14 residues. CDR3 nucleotides: TGTGCCAGCAGCTTAAAGGCCAGGGACACTGAAGCTTTCTTT. It encodes CASSLKARDTEAFF.

V is TRBV5-4 and J is TRBJ1-1; possibly TRBD1 for D (5 bases). This CDR3 comprises 15 residues. From germline, CDR1 is SGHNT and CDR2 YYREEE (reference sequence). Trimming took 0 bases from V and 11 from J, leaving 20 bases between them. Written as DNA, the CDR3 is TGTGCCAGCAGCTTGGATAGGGGCCAAGGATTTGAGGCTTTCTTT. The encoded protein is CASSLDRGQGFEAFF.

The V gene is TRBV2, the J gene TRBJ2-3; 15 bases are a match to TRBD2. Trimming cost V 8 bases and J 1 base; bases outside gene matches: 4. The CDR3 spans 16 residues. CDR1 and CDR2 from the germline V gene are SNHLY and FYNNEI. CDR3 DNA sequence: TGTGCCAGCGGGACTAGCGGGGGGCTTCGCACAGATACGCAGTATTTT. Protein sequence: CASGTSGGLRTDTQYF.

The chain is built from TRBV5-1 and TRBJ2-7, with unresolved D. Germline lookup yields CDR1 SGHRS and CDR2 YFSETQ. The ends were cut back, 1 base at V and 3 bases at J, with 8 bases in the middle. This CDR3 is 13 amino acids long. CDR3 residues: CASSLLDRYEQYF. The CDR3 region has the DNA TGCGCCAGCAGCTTGCTGGACCGCTACGAGCAGTACTTC.

This clone has only a few counts. The chain employs TRBV15 and TRBJ2-5; TRBD1 agrees at 7 bases. The germline V gene has CDR1 LNHNV and CDR2 YYDKDF (reference sequence). The CDR3 is made up of 17 amino acids. V trimming: 3 bases; J trimming: 2 bases; junction bases outside the gene matches: 12. This CDR3 is CATSSPPWARGQETQYF. Written as DNA, the CDR3 is TGTGCCACCAGCAGTCCCCCTTGGGCCAGGGGGCAAGAGACCCAGTACTTC.

The sample holds a few counts of this clone. This chain joins TRBV29-1 and TRBJ1-2, with D unresolved. This CDR3 comprises 11 residues. Trimming pared 6 bases from V and 8 bases from J, leaving 13 bases between. CDR1 and CDR2 from the germline V gene are SQVTM and ANQGSEA. CDR3 in DNA: TGCAGCGTGTCCCACACCGGCGGCTACACCTTC. Translating it yields CSVSHTGGYTF.

The sample holds a few counts of this clone. The junction differs from germline at one of its ends, possibly a read error. V usage is TRBV28 and J usage is TRBJ1-2; unclear D gene. CDR3 length: 11 amino acids. From germline, CDR1 is MDHEN and CDR2 SYDVKM. This CDR3 reads CASSLEGRQIF. In nucleotides, the CDR3 is TGTGCCAGCAGTCTAGAGGGAAGGCAGATATTC.

The chain is built from TRBV11-2 and TRBJ2-3; TRBD2 aligns across 7 bases. The CDR3 extends over 15 amino acids. The J segment lost 0 bases and the V segment lost 6 bases, leaving 6 bases of the junction unmatched. Per the germline V gene, CDR1 is SGHAT and CDR2 is FQNNGV. The DNA of the CDR3 is TGTGCCAGCAGTCCCCTAGCGGTTAGCACAGATACGCAGTATTTT. This gives the protein CASSPLAVSTDTQYF. Supplemented by reference TRBV11-2 and TRBJ2-3, the full variable domain reads EAGVAQSPRYKIIEKRQSVAFWCNPISGHATLYWYQQILGQGPKLLIQFQNNGVVDDSQLPKDRFSAERLKGVDSTLKIQPAKLEDSAVYLCASSPLAVSTDTQYFGPGTRLTVL.

The rearrangement joins TRBV6-5 to TRBJ2-3, with 14 bases aligning to TRBD2. Germline V gives CDR1 MNHEY, CDR2 SVGAGI. This CDR3 region has 16 residues. The V gene end was trimmed by 2 bases and the J gene end by 6 bases; junction bases not matched to a gene: 4. CDR3 sequence (DNA): TGTGCCAGCAGTTACGGGACTAGCGGGAGAATGGATACGCAGTATTTT. Translated: CASSYGTSGRMDTQYF.